This T cell receptor (beta chain) was sequenced for a study of blood T cell repertoires in COVID-19. The CDR3 contains 21 residues. J was trimmed by 0 bases and V by 5 bases; bases with no gene match: 19. Looked up from germline, CDR1 is LGHNT and CDR2 is FRNRAP. Assay: immunoSEQ multiplex PCR; the TCRdb copy retains only in-frame clones and omits some. The repertoire has around 220,000 clones, about 91% of them found once; the top ten carry about 14%. The sequenced sample was PBMCs or T cells enriched from blood (not recorded which). This receptor was identified in a woman between 45 and 60 years old with acute COVID-19. This chain connects TRBV12-5 to TRBJ2-3, with 11 bases aligning to TRBD2. CDR3 in DNA: TGTGCTAGTGGTCCCTCCGTTGGTAGCGGGAGGGAATTTCTTAGCACAGATACGCAGTATTTT. This gives the protein CASGPSVGSGREFLSTDTQYF.